These T cell receptor beta chains were read from a single sample in a study of radiation and T cells in renal cell carcinoma. Clones were read by immunoSEQ multiplex PCR, and TCRdb kept only the in-frame ones, dropping some. The table lists approximately 140,000 clones, 83% of them singletons. Sequenced material: blood, taken from a patient whose treatment included radiotherapy and nephrectomy. All receptors come from a woman in her forties or fifties with renal cell carcinoma. Both conserved end residues are part of each CDR3. D genes are given only for firm matches. Clone size is stated in some rows and not others, as once, few, many or a class when expanded.

TRBV6-6	.	.	TRBJ1-5	TGTGCCAGCACCCTTGACCTCCTCTCAGCCGATCAGCCCCAGCATTTT	CASTLDLLSADQPQHF
TRBV6-1	.	.	TRBJ2-7	TGTGCCAGCAGTGACAGCTACGAGCAGTACTTC	CASSDSYEQYF
TRBV5-1	.	.	TRBJ2-3	TGCGCCAGCAGCATAACTTCAGGGGTGGGCACAGATACGCAGTATTTT	CASSITSGVGTDTQYF
TRBV6-6	.	.	TRBJ2-1	TGTGCCAGCAGTTTGATGCCCCCCGATGAGCAGTTCTTC	CASSLMPPDEQFF
TRBV7-3	.	TRBD2	TRBJ2-2	TGTGCCAGCAGCTTAAGAACTAGCGGAAACGGGGAGCTGTTTTTT	CASSLRTSGNGELFF
TRBV6-5	.	.	TRBJ1-4	TGTGCCAGCAGTTGGGGACCGGGCAATGAAAAACTGTTTTTT	CASSWGPGNEKLFF
TRBV18	.	.	TRBJ1-1	TGTGCCAGCTCTCCGCCCTGGGGGGACACTGAAGCTTTCTTT	CASSPPWGDTEAFF
TRBV6-1	.	.	TRBJ2-7	TGTGCCAGCAGTCCAATCTTGATCAACTACGAGCAGTACTTC	CASSPILINYEQYF
TRBV7-2	.	TRBD1	TRBJ1-1	TGTGCCAGCAGCTGGGCGGGACAGGGGTCTGAAGCTTTCTTT	CASSWAGQGSEAFF
TRBV27	once	TRBD1	TRBJ1-1	TGTGCCAGCAGTCTGGCCAGGGGGGGGAACACTGAAGCTTTCTTT	CASSLARGGNTEAFF
TRBV6-4	.	.	TRBJ2-7	TGTGCCAGCAGTGTCGCGACAGGCCCCTACGAGCAGTACTTC	CASSVATGPYEQYF
TRBV7-9	few	TRBD1	TRBJ1-2	TGTGCCAGCAGCTTCGACAGGGGGCCTGGCTACACCTTC	CASSFDRGPGYTF
TRBV30	few	TRBD1	TRBJ1-1	TGTGCCTGGGGGGACAGGGGAATAGGCACTGAAGCTTTCTTT	CAWGDRGIGTEAFF
TRBV5-6	.	TRBD2	TRBJ2-3	TGTGCCAGCAGCTTTACTTACGGGGGGGCAACAGATACGCAGTATTTT	CASSFTYGGATDTQYF
TRBV11-1	once	.	TRBJ2-3	TGTGCCAGCAGCCCAGGACTGAGCACAGATACGCAGTATTTT	CASSPGLSTDTQYF
TRBV2	.	.	TRBJ2-7	TGTGCCAGCAGCTCAAGGTGGGCGGTCTCCTACGAGCAGTACTTC	CASSSRWAVSYEQYF
TRBV2	once	.	TRBJ2-7	TGTGCCAGCAGTGTAGAAGGGGAAGGAGAAGAGCAGTACTTC	CASSVEGEGEEQYF
TRBV29-1	.	.	TRBJ1-2	TGCAGCGTTGAAACCCCCCACAGACTAAGCTATGGCTACACCTTC	CSVETPHRLSYGYTF
TRBV2	.	.	TRBJ2-1	TGTGCCAGCGTCGCCCGCCGATACAATGAGCAGTTCTTC	CASVARRYNEQFF
TRBV6-1	.	.	TRBJ2-7	TGTGCCAGCAGACCTAGCGCGGGCGAGCAGTACTTC	CASRPSAGEQYF
TRBV28	.	TRBD2	TRBJ2-5	TGTGCCAGCAGCCCCCGGGGGGGGGCAAGGGAGACCCAGTACTTC	CASSPRGGARETQYF
TRBV6-1	.	TRBD2	TRBJ2-3	TGTGCCAGGGCTAGCGGAGGCCGGGGTACGCAGTATTTT	CARASGGRGTQYF
TRBV7-6	.	.	TRBJ2-5	TGTGCCAGCAGCCAATCATCCCAAGAGACCCAGTACTTC	CASSQSSQETQYF
TRBV11-1	.	.	TRBJ2-3	TGTGCCAGCAGCTATCAGGCGAACACAGATACGCAGTATTTT	CASSYQANTDTQYF
TRBV7-8	.	.	TRBJ2-7	TGTGCCAGCAGCTTCAACGAGGGCGGGCAGTACTTC	CASSFNEGGQYF
TRBV4-3	.	.	TRBJ2-1	TGCGCCAGCAGCCCAGCTAGGGTGTACAATGAGCAGTTCTTC	CASSPARVYNEQFF
TRBV7-6	.	TRBD1	TRBJ1-2	TGTGCCAGCAGCTCGGGGACAGGCCTTAACTATGGCTACACCTTC	CASSSGTGLNYGYTF
TRBV19	.	.	TRBJ1-2	TGTGCCAGTAGCAACCGGGACCTTACGAGCTACACCTTC	CASSNRDLTSYTF
TRBV5-6	.	.	TRBJ1-1	TGTGCCAGCAGCTTGAAAAAATCTGGGAAGCTGAACACTGAAGCTTTCTTT	CASSLKKSGKLNTEAFF
TRBV4-1	.	.	TRBJ2-5	TGCGCCAGCAACAAACCGGGGCAGGGACAGACCCAGTACTTC	CASNKPGQGQTQYF
TRBV28	.	.	TRBJ1-2	TGTGCCAGCAGTTCGAGGGGGAACGGCGGCTACACCTTC	CASSSRGNGGYTF
TRBV5-4	.	.	TRBJ2-1	TGTGCCAGCAGCTACGTAGCGGCCCCCTACAATGAGCAGTTCTTC	CASSYVAAPYNEQFF
TRBV5-6	once	.	TRBJ2-7	TGTGCCAGCAGGCACAGGGAAAGCTCCTACGAGCAGTACTTC	CASRHRESSYEQYF
TRBV7-2	once	TRBD2	TRBJ2-2	TGTGCCAGCAGCTCGGAGCGGGGGGGCTATTCCGGGGAGCTGTTTTTT	CASSSERGGYSGELFF
TRBV2	.	TRBD1	TRBJ2-1	TGTGCCAGCAGTCAAAACCCCCAATTGGGACAGAGGCTGTTCTTC	CASSQNPQLGQRLFF
TRBV6-1	once	.	TRBJ1-3	TGTGCCAGCAGTGAAATTGGGGGCTCTGGAAACACCATATATTTT	CASSEIGGSGNTIYF
TRBV9	.	.	TRBJ2-5	TGTGCCAGCAGCTCCTCTTCAAGCGGAGGGGAAGAGACCCAGTACTTC	CASSSSSSGGEETQYF
TRBV10-3	.	.	TRBJ2-1	TGTGCCATCAGTGAGGGTTTGGGGGGCTACAATGAGCAGTTCTTC	CAISEGLGGYNEQFF
TRBV14	.	.	TRBJ2-7	TGTGCCAGCAGCCAAGAGGGGAGACGGGCTTACGAGCAGTACTTC	CASSQEGRRAYEQYF
TRBV5-4	.	TRBD1	TRBJ2-3	TGTGCCAGCAGCCCGGGACAGGGCTACACAGATACGCAGTATTTT	CASSPGQGYTDTQYF
TRBV28	.	TRBD1	TRBJ1-2	TGTGCCAGCAGTTTCGACAGGGGGCGAAACTATGGCTACACCTTC	CASSFDRGRNYGYTF
TRBV7-2	.	.	TRBJ2-1	TGTGCCAGCAGCTCTCTAGTTTTAGATGAGCAGTTCTTC	CASSSLVLDEQFF
TRBV14	.	TRBD1	TRBJ2-3	TGTGCCAGCAGCCCGGGACAGTTCCGCGCTGCGGATACGCAGTATTTT	CASSPGQFRAADTQYF
TRBV7-9	.	.	TRBJ1-2	TGTGCCAGCAGCTTAGAGCAGGGTGACTATGGCTACACCTTC	CASSLEQGDYGYTF
TRBV5-1	.	.	TRBJ1-3	TGCGCCAGCAGCTTGTCTGAGGGTTCTGGAAACACCATATATTTT	CASSLSEGSGNTIYF
TRBV30	.	.	TRBJ2-5	TGTGCCTGGGGATCGTTCGAGACCCAGTACTTC	CAWGSFETQYF
TRBV11-2	.	.	TRBJ1-3	TGTGCCAGCAGCTTCGGCCCGGAAAACACCATATATTTT	CASSFGPENTIYF
TRBV28	.	.	TRBJ2-3	TGTGCCAGCAGTTCGAATCTGCGAGATACGCAGTATTTT	CASSSNLRDTQYF